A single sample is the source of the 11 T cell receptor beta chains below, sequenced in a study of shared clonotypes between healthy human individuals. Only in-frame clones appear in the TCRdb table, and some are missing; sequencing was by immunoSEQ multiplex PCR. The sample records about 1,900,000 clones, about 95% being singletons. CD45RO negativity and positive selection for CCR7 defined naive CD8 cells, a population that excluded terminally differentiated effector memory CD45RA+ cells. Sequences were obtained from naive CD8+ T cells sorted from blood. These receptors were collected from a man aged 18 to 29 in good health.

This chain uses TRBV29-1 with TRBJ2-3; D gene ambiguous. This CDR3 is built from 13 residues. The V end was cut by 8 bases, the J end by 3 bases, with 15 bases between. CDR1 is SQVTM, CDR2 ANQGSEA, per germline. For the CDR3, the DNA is TGCAGCCTCACCGAGTCGGTAACAGATACGCAGTATTTT. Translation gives CSLTESVTDTQYF.

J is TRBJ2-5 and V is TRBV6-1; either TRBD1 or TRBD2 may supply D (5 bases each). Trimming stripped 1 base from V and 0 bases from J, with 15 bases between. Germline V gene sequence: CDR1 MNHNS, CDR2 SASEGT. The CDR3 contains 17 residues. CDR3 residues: CASSEGARGPYQETQYF. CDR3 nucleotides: TGTGCCAGCAGTGAAGGGGCGAGGGGACCGTACCAAGAGACCCAGTACTTC.

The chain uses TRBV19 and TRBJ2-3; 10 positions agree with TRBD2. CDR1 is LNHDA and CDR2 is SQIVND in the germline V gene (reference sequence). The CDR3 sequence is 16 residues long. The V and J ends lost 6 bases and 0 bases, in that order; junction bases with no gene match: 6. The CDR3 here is CASSLLAGVSTDTQYF. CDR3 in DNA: TGTGCCAGTAGCTTGCTAGCGGGGGTGAGCACAGATACGCAGTATTTT.

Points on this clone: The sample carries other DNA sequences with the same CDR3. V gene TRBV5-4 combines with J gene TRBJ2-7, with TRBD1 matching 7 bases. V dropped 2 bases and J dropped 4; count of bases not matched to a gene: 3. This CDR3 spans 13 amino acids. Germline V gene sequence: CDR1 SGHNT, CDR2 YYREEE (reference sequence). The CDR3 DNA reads TGTGCCAGCAGCTTTTCAGGGGGATACGAGCAGTACTTC. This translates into CASSFSGGYEQYF.

The CDR3 loop is CASSQEHRGLKNTGELFF. CDR3 nucleotides: TGTGCCAGCAGCCAAGAACACAGGGGGCTAAAGAACACCGGGGAGCTGTTTTTT. V gene TRBV14 combines with J gene TRBJ2-2; 9 bases are shared with TRBD1. In germline, CDR1 is SGHDN, CDR2 FVKESK. Trimming at V came to 0 bases and at J to 1 base, leaving 6 bases not matched to a gene. This CDR3 contains 18 residues.

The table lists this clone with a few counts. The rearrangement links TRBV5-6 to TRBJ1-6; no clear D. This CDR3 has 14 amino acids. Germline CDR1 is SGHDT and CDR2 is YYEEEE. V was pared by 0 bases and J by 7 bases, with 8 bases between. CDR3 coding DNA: TGTGCCAGCAGCTTGGGGGGTGGGAATTCACCCCTCCACTTT. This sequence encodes CASSLGGGNSPLHF.

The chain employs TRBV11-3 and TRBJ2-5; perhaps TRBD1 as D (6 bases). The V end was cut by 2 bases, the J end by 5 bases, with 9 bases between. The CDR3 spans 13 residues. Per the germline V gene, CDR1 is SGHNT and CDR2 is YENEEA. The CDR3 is CASSLQGSETQYF. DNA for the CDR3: TGTGCCAGCAGCTTACAGGGGTCGGAGACCCAGTACTTC.

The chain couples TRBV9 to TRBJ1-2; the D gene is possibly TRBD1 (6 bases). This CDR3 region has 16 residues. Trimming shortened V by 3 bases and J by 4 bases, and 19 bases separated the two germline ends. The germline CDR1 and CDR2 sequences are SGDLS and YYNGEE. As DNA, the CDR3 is TGTGCCAGCAGCGAACTCCACCAGGGGACTACCTATGGCTACACCTTC. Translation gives CASSELHQGTTYGYTF.

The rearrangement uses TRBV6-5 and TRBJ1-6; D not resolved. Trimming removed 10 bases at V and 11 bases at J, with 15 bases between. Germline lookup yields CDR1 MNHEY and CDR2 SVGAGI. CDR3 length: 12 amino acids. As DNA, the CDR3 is TGTGCCACCCTAAAGTCCCTCCCACCCCTCCACTTT. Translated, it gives CATLKSLPPLHF.

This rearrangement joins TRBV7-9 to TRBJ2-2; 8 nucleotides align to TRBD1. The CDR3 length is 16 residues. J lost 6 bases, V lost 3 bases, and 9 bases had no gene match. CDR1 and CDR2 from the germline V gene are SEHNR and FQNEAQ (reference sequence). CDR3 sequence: CASSFSRGPLAGELFF. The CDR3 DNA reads TGTGCCAGCAGCTTTTCCAGGGGGCCTTTAGCCGGGGAGCTGTTTTTT.

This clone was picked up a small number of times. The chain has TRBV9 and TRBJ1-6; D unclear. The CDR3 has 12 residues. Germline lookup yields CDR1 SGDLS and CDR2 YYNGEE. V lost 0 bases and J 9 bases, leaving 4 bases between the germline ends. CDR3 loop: CASSVAGSPLHF. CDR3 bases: TGTGCCAGCAGCGTAGCAGGTTCACCCCTCCACTTT.